This is a list of T cell receptor beta chains from one sample in a study of T cell repertoires in cytomegalovirus infection. TCRdb re-derived calls from the reads in MiXCR, one entry per CDR3 protein. The sample lists 650,000 to 900,000 distinct CDR3 sequences; under 35% were seen once. Their specific antigens are unknown. Sequences were derived from cultured CD8+ T cells from PBMCs, sampled from culture after CMV antigen stimulation. The receptors shown here come from a human donor in good health (CMV status not recorded). Some clones in this sample may be carry-over from other donors' samples. Each CDR3 is given without its conserved first and last residue. Clone sizes are given selectively: once, few, many, or a class where the clone is expanded.

J gene	V gene	clone size	CDR3 protein
TRBJ2-3	TRBV6-6	few	ASSYRADTDTQY
TRBJ2-1	TRBV7-6	few	ASSSGQGQF
TRBJ2-7	TRBV6-5	.	ASSGQGPYEQY
TRBJ2-1	TRBV7-3	few	ASSSLAAPWDEQF
TRBJ2-1	TRBV6-6	once	ASSYVQGARLAGYNEQF
TRBJ1-1	TRBV15	.	ATSRGKRGTNTEAF
TRBJ1-2	TRBV6-6	.	ASSPTRTASNYGYT
TRBJ2-7	TRBV12-3/TRBV12-4	few	ASSPPGDPIRYEQY
TRBJ1-4	TRBV7-9	few	AILQAAFNEKLF
TRBJ2-7	TRBV7-9	few	ASSPVLSSYEQY
TRBJ1-2	TRBV7-8	.	ASSQPENYGYT
TRBJ1-2	TRBV7-9	few	ASSDSGGHLYGYT
TRBJ2-1	TRBV6-2/TRBV6-3	few	ASRTLAGGPGNEQF
TRBJ1-1	TRBV14	few	ASSPLGGGNTEAF
TRBJ2-3	TRBV4-2	.	ASSQENPGLAALVYTQY
TRBJ2-7	TRBV2	.	ASLGAEQY
TRBJ2-1	TRBV28	few	ASSLSGSNYNEQF
TRBJ1-4	TRBV7-8	few	ASSFHLRTGDNEKLF
TRBJ1-1	TRBV5-4	once	ASSPFRARNTEAF
TRBJ1-5	TRBV6-2/TRBV6-3	.	ASRGLADREKSNQPQH
TRBJ2-1	TRBV12-3/TRBV12-4	.	ASSLEGQGEPEQF
TRBJ2-4	TRBV15	few	ATSSPWMATEKNIQY
TRBJ2-3	TRBV24-1	few	ATSDFSDTQY
TRBJ2-5	TRBV29-1	few	SVEETQY
TRBJ2-2	TRBV4-3	.	ASSQPDRGLNTGELF
TRBJ1-6	TRBV6-5	few	ASSYHDRVDSPLH
TRBJ1-2	TRBV2	.	ASSESAGSYGYT
TRBJ1-1	TRBV7-9	.	AKDVRTEAF
TRBJ2-1	TRBV7-8	few	ASSPLGREKTYNEQF
TRBJ2-6	TRBV7-9	.	ASSLGDIPSSGANVLT
TRBJ1-1	TRBV7-2	many	ASSLGRVGSTEAF